This T cell receptor beta chain was captured in a study of T cells in Graves' hyperthyroidism and ophthalmopathy. Study-level results: A median around 6 months before onset, the model predicted ophthalmopathy. Blood held most thyroid clonotypes expanded above 0.001 frequency.

Amplified TCR beta CDR3 regions came from RNA transcripts. The HTBI primer set served for first-round RT-PCR of the TCR CDR3. A single record per CDR3 protein comes from TCRdb applying MiXCR to the multiplex PCR reads. The data contain about 280,000 distinct CDR3 sequences, around 25% of them singletons. This clonotype occurred many times. Its antigen is unidentified. Germline assignment: CDR1 SEHNR and CDR2 FQNEAQ (reference sequence). V lost 8 bases and J 4 bases, leaving 11 bases between the germline ends. The CDR3 is 12 residues long. Hyperthyroidism, newly diagnosed and lasting under 2 months, affected patients aged 18 to 65. Pregnant or lactating patients were excluded, as were those with uncontrolled infection or other autoimmune disease.

The source of this sequence is a man aged 35 to 55 with Graves' hyperthyroidism that later progressed to Graves' ophthalmopathy. The specimen sequenced was blood. V is TRBV7-9 and J is TRBJ2-5; D remains ambiguous. The CDR3 nucleotides are TGTGCCAGCCTCCCGGCAACAGAGACCCAGTACTTC. Its protein is CASLPATETQYF.